This T cell receptor beta chain was identified during a study of CD8+ T cells in alopecia areata. Study overall: Tofacitinib was given for 6 to 18 months, then stopped for 6 months. Study-wide results and caveats: In patients, TCRs were shared less clearly than in mice, and HLA may possibly be involved.

Sequencing used cDNA as its template, made by extracting RNA and reverse transcribing it. Some clones are missing from TCRdb's copy, which holds only in-frame ones; the method was immunoSEQ multiplex PCR. The sample has about 150,000 clones, more than 75% seen once; the top ten hold approximately 16%. Peripheral blood samples and lesional scalp punch biopsies were obtained from alopecia areata patients. In its sample, this clone was seen a few times. Its antigen is undetermined. The germline V gene encodes CDR1 MNHEY and CDR2 SMNVEV (reference sequence). J gave up 7 bases and V 6 bases, and 10 bases lay outside the gene matches. This CDR3 has 14 residues.

The material sequenced was CD8+ T cells sorted from blood, taken at week 0. V usage is TRBV27 and J usage is TRBJ2-7; 9 bases are a match to TRBD2. This receptor was taken from a human donor with alopecia areata. The CDR3 bases are TGTGCCAGCAGCGCTCGCGGGGGGGCCAGGGAGCAGTACTTC. This translates into CASSARGGAREQYF.